These T cell receptor beta chains were read from a single sample in a study of T cells after yellow fever vaccination. TCRdb called the 5' RACE reads again in MiXCR, with one record for every CDR3 protein. The sample shows some 250,000 distinct CDR3 sequences, around 3.5% of them seen only once. The sample in question was PBMCs, obtained 15 days after the yellow fever booster vaccination. Every receptor here comes from a man between 18 and 29 years old who received the YFV17D yellow fever vaccine. Each CDR3 is given with its conserved first and last residue. D genes are given only for firm matches. Size is stated for part of the rows, as once, few or many counts, or as a class when the clone is expanded.

d_gene: NA
v_gene: TRBV6-4
j_gene: TRBJ2-7
abundance: medium-sized
CDR3aa: CASSDIGDSHEQYF
CDR3nt: TGTGCCAGCAGTGACATCGGAGACAGTCACGAGCAGTACTTC

d_gene: NA
v_gene: TRBV2
j_gene: TRBJ2-3
abundance: many
CDR3aa: CASSEQTDTQYF
CDR3nt: TGTGCCAGCAGTGAACAAACAGATACGCAGTATTTT

d_gene: TRBD2
v_gene: TRBV6-5
j_gene: TRBJ2-1
abundance: NA
CDR3aa: CASSYGGTRYNEQFF
CDR3nt: TGTGCCAGCAGTTACGGAGGGACTAGATACAATGAGCAGTTCTTC

d_gene: NA
v_gene: TRBV15
j_gene: TRBJ1-4
abundance: many
CDR3aa: CATSRAGQGEKLFF
CDR3nt: TGTGCCACCAGCAGAGCGGGGCAGGGTGAAAAACTGTTTTTT

d_gene: NA
v_gene: TRBV7-9
j_gene: TRBJ2-3
abundance: many
CDR3aa: CASGSSRGVDTQYF
CDR3nt: TGTGCCAGCGGGAGTAGCCGAGGTGTAGATACGCAGTATTTT

d_gene: NA
v_gene: TRBV27
j_gene: TRBJ2-6
abundance: NA
CDR3aa: CASSTGQPGANVLTF
CDR3nt: TGTGCCAGTTCGACGGGACAACCTGGGGCCAACGTCCTGACTTTC

d_gene: TRBD1
v_gene: TRBV7-9
j_gene: TRBJ2-2
abundance: many
CDR3aa: CASSSYRGTNTGELFF
CDR3nt: TGTGCCAGCAGCTCCTACAGGGGAACGAACACCGGGGAGCTGTTTTTT

d_gene: TRBD1
v_gene: TRBV14
j_gene: TRBJ1-1
abundance: many
CDR3aa: CASSFDRETEAFF
CDR3nt: TGTGCCAGCAGCTTTGACAGGGAAACTGAAGCTTTCTTT

d_gene: TRBD2
v_gene: TRBV5-1
j_gene: TRBJ2-7
abundance: many
CDR3aa: CASSPRAGELYEQYF
CDR3nt: TGCGCCAGCAGCCCCCGAGCGGGGGAGCTCTACGAGCAGTACTTC

d_gene: NA
v_gene: TRBV5-1
j_gene: TRBJ1-2
abundance: many
CDR3aa: CASSSQTGNYGYTF
CDR3nt: TGCGCCAGCAGCTCCCAGACAGGAAACTATGGCTACACCTTC

d_gene: NA
v_gene: TRBV6-2/TRBV6-3
j_gene: TRBJ2-7
abundance: many
CDR3aa: CASWLQGYEQYF
CDR3nt: TGTGCCAGCTGGCTCCAGGGTTACGAGCAGTACTTC

d_gene: TRBD1
v_gene: TRBV29-1
j_gene: TRBJ2-2
abundance: NA
CDR3aa: CSVQDRANTGELFF
CDR3nt: TGCAGCGTCCAGGACAGGGCGAACACCGGGGAGCTGTTTTTT

d_gene: NA
v_gene: TRBV5-1
j_gene: TRBJ1-6
abundance: NA
CDR3aa: CASSLDQGTNSPLHF
CDR3nt: TGCGCCAGCAGCTTGGATCAGGGAACTAATTCACCCCTCCACTTT

d_gene: NA
v_gene: TRBV5-1
j_gene: TRBJ1-1
abundance: many
CDR3aa: CASSFVSGMNTEAFF
CDR3nt: TGCGCCAGCAGCTTTGTTTCAGGGATGAACACTGAAGCTTTCTTT

d_gene: NA
v_gene: TRBV7-9
j_gene: TRBJ2-2
abundance: many
CDR3aa: CASSPWTAEDTGELFF
CDR3nt: TGTGCCAGCAGCCCCTGGACGGCAGAGGACACCGGGGAGCTGTTTTTT

d_gene: NA
v_gene: TRBV7-2
j_gene: TRBJ2-3
abundance: many
CDR3aa: CASSLGSPSTDTQYF
CDR3nt: TGTGCCAGCAGCTTAGGCAGCCCGAGCACAGATACGCAGTATTTT

d_gene: TRBD1
v_gene: TRBV25-1
j_gene: TRBJ2-7
abundance: many
CDR3aa: CASSDRDRLHEQYF
CDR3nt: TGTGCCAGCAGTGATAGGGACAGGCTACACGAGCAGTACTTC

d_gene: TRBD1
v_gene: TRBV5-1
j_gene: TRBJ1-3
abundance: many
CDR3aa: CASSSQGSGNTIYF
CDR3nt: TGCGCCAGCAGCTCACAGGGGTCTGGAAACACCATATATTTT

d_gene: NA
v_gene: TRBV18
j_gene: TRBJ2-2
abundance: many
CDR3aa: CASSPLRGNTGELFF
CDR3nt: TGTGCCAGCTCACCACTGCGGGGGAACACCGGGGAGCTGTTTTTT

d_gene: NA
v_gene: TRBV6-5
j_gene: TRBJ2-7
abundance: many
CDR3aa: CASSSAGVLGEQYF
CDR3nt: TGTGCCAGCAGTTCTGCAGGCGTCCTAGGCGAGCAGTACTTC

d_gene: TRBD2
v_gene: TRBV24-1
j_gene: TRBJ2-5
abundance: many
CDR3aa: CATSDSAGGGETQYF
CDR3nt: TGTGCCACCAGTGATTCCGCGGGCGGGGGGGAGACCCAGTACTTC

d_gene: TRBD2
v_gene: TRBV5-1
j_gene: TRBJ2-3
abundance: many
CDR3aa: CASSRGLAGTIMNTQYF
CDR3nt: TGCGCCAGCAGCAGGGGACTAGCGGGGACCATCATGAATACGCAGTATTTT

d_gene: NA
v_gene: TRBV6-2/TRBV6-3
j_gene: TRBJ2-7
abundance: few
CDR3aa: CASRREGSYEQYF
CDR3nt: TGTGCCAGCAGGAGAGAGGGATCTTACGAGCAGTACTTC

d_gene: NA
v_gene: TRBV12-3/TRBV12-4
j_gene: TRBJ2-5
abundance: many
CDR3aa: CASSLGGGVKTQYF
CDR3nt: TGTGCCAGCAGTTTAGGAGGGGGGGTTAAGACCCAGTACTTC

d_gene: NA
v_gene: TRBV6-1
j_gene: TRBJ2-1
abundance: many
CDR3aa: CASGYSYNEQFF
CDR3nt: TGTGCCAGCGGCTACTCCTACAATGAGCAGTTCTTC

d_gene: TRBD2
v_gene: TRBV4-2
j_gene: TRBJ2-7
abundance: many
CDR3aa: CASSQVTSGEYEQYF
CDR3nt: TGTGCCAGCAGCCAAGTAACTAGCGGGGAATACGAGCAGTACTTC

d_gene: NA
v_gene: TRBV20-1
j_gene: TRBJ2-1
abundance: NA
CDR3aa: CSARIADYNEQFF
CDR3nt: TGCAGTGCTAGGATTGCAGACTACAATGAGCAGTTCTTC

d_gene: TRBD1
v_gene: TRBV5-4
j_gene: TRBJ1-2
abundance: many
CDR3aa: CASSLGQGTYRYTF
CDR3nt: TGTGCCAGCAGCTTGGGACAGGGGACCTATCGCTACACCTTC

d_gene: TRBD1
v_gene: TRBV4-2
j_gene: TRBJ2-3
abundance: few
CDR3aa: CASSQEGRTGRTDTQYF
CDR3nt: TGTGCCAGCAGCCAAGAGGGGCGGACAGGCCGCACAGATACGCAGTATTTT

d_gene: NA
v_gene: TRBV15
j_gene: TRBJ1-5
abundance: many
CDR3aa: CATNSRGSNQPQHF
CDR3nt: TGTGCCACCAATTCTCGGGGGAGCAATCAGCCCCAGCATTTT

d_gene: NA
v_gene: TRBV7-2
j_gene: TRBJ2-1
abundance: many
CDR3aa: CASSPRREGLAYNEQFF
CDR3nt: TGTGCCAGCAGCCCCCGTAGAGAGGGGCTGGCCTACAATGAGCAGTTCTTC